This T cell receptor beta chain was sequenced during a study of T cells in tumors after PD-1 blockade. At the level of the study: Each patient got pembrolizumab 200 mg every 3 weeks or cemiplimab 350 mg every 2 weeks. A subset received ongoing vismodegib 150 mg daily alongside anti-PD-1 therapy. The study, taken as a whole, reports: Blood contained approximately 40% of the tumor's TCR clonotypes.

CDR1 SNHLY and CDR2 FYNNEI come from the germline V gene. Trimming removed 4 bases at V and 4 bases at J, with 16 bases between. This CDR3 is built from 15 residues. Of note for this clone: Antigen specificity is unknown.

Sequencing used immunoSEQ multiplex PCR; TCRdb keeps in-frame clones, though not all of them. The sample records just under 65,000 clones, about 74% being singletons. Input was roughly 550 ng to 6,004 ng of genomic DNA from tumor or blood. Specimen: PBMCs, collected after anti-PD-1 treatment. This sequence joins TRBV2 and TRBJ1-1, with D tentatively TRBD1 (6 bases). The source of this sequence is a human donor with basal cell carcinoma. For the CDR3, the DNA is TGTGCCAGCAGTGGGAGGAGGGGGGTGAGCACTGAAGCTTTCTTT. This sequence encodes CASSGRRGVSTEAFF.